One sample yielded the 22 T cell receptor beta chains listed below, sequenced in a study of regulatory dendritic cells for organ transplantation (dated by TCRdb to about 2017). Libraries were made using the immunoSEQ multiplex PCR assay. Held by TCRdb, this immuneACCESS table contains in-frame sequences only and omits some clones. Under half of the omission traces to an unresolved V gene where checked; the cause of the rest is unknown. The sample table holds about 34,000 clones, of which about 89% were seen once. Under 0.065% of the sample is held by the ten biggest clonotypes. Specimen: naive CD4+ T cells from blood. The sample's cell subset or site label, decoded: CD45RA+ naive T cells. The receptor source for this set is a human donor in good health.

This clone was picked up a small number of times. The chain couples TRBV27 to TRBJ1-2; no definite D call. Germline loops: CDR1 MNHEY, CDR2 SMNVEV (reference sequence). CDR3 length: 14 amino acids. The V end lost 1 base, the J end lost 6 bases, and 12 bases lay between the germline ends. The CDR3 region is CASSLYRTTHGYTF. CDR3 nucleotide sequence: TGTGCCAGCAGTTTATACCGAACGACCCATGGCTACACCTTC.

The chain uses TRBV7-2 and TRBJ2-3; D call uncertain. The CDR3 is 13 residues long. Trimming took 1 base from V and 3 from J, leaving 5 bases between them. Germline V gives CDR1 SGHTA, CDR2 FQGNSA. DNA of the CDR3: TGTGCCAGCAGCTTAGTAAGGACAGATACGCAGTATTTT. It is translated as CASSLVRTDTQYF. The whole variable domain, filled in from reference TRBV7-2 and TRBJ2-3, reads GAGVSQSPSNKVTEKGKDVELRCDPISGHTALYWYRQSLGQGLEFLIYFQGNSAPDKSGLPSDRFSAERTGGSVSTLTIQRTQQEDSAVYLCASSLVRTDTQYFGPGTRLTVL.

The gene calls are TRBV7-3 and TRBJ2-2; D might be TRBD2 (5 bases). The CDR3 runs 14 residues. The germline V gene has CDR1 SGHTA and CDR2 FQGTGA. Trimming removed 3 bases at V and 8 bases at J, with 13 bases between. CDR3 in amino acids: CASSFSERAGELFF. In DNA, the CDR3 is TGTGCCAGCAGCTTCTCCGAGAGGGCAGGGGAGCTGTTTTTT.

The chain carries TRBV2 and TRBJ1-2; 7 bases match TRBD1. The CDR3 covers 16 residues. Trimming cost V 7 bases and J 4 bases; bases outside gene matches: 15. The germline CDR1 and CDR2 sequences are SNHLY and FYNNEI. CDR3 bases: TGTGCCAGCACCAAGGAGGGACAGCCCCTGCTCTATGGCTACACCTTC. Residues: CASTKEGQPLLYGYTF.

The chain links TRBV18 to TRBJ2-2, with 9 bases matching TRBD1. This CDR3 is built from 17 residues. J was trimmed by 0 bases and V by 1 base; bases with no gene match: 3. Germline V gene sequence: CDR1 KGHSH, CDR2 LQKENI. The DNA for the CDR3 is TGTGCCAGCTCACCACTCCGGACAGGGGCGAACACCGGGGAGCTGTTTTTT. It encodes CASSPLRTGANTGELFF.

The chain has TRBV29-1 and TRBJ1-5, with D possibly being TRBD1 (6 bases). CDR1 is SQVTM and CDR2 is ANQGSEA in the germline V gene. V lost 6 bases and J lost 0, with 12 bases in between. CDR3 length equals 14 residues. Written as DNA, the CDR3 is TGCAGCGTAAGAGGGGGGGATAGCAATCAGCCCCAGCATTTT. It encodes CSVRGGDSNQPQHF.

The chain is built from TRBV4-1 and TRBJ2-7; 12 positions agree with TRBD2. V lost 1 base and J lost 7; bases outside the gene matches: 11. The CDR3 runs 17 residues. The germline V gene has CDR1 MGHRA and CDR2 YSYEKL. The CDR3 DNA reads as TGCGCCAGCAGCCAAGGGCTCTCTAGCGGGGGGGCCCGTGAGCAGTACTTC. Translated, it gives CASSQGLSSGGAREQYF.

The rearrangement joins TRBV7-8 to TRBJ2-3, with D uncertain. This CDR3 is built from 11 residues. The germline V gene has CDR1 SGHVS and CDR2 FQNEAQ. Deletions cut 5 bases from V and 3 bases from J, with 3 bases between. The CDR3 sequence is CASSQTDTQYF. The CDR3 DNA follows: TGTGCCAGCAGCCAGACAGATACGCAGTATTTT.

CDR3 nucleotide sequence: TGTGCCAGCTCACCGAGCGCCCCGGACACTTATAGCAATCAGCCCCAGCATTTT. It yields the protein CASSPSAPDTYSNQPQHF. The J gene is TRBJ1-5, the V gene TRBV18, with D possibly being TRBD1 (5 bases). The CDR3 sequence is 18 residues long. Germline values: CDR1 KGHSH, CDR2 LQKENI. The V and J ends lost 3 bases and 0 bases respectively, with 18 bases between them.

CDR3 protein: CAWSVRETSSYNEQFF. CDR3 DNA sequence: TGTGCCTGGAGTGTACGGGAGACCAGCTCCTACAATGAGCAGTTCTTC. This chain connects TRBV30 to TRBJ2-1, with TRBD2 as a possible D gene (6 bases). Germline values: CDR1 GTSNPN, CDR2 SVGIG (reference sequence). Trimming took 0 bases from V and 0 from J, leaving 12 bases between them. The CDR3 is made up of 16 amino acids.

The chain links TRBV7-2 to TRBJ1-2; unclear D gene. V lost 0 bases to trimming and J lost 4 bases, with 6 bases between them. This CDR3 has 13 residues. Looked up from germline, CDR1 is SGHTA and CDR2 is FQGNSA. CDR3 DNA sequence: TGTGCCAGCAGCTTAGCGGGCAGCTATGGCTACACCTTC. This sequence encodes CASSLAGSYGYTF.

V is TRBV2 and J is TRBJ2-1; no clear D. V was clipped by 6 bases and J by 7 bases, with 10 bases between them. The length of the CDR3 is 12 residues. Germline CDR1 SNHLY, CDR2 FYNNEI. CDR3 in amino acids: CASRGNGNEQFF. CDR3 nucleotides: TGTGCCAGCAGGGGAAATGGAAATGAGCAGTTCTTC. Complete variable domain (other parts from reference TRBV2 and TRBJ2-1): EPEVTQTPSHQVTQMGQEVILRCVPISNHLYFYWYRQILGQKVEFLVSFYNNEISEKSEIFDDQFSVERPDGSNFTLKIRSTKLEDSAMYFCASRGNGNEQFFGPGTRLTVL.

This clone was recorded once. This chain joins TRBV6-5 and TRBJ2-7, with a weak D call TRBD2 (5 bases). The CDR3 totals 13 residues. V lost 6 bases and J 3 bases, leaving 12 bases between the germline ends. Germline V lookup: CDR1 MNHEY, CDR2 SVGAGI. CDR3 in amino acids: CASSRTGIYEQYF. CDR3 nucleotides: TGTGCCAGCAGCCGGACGGGGATCTACGAGCAGTACTTC.

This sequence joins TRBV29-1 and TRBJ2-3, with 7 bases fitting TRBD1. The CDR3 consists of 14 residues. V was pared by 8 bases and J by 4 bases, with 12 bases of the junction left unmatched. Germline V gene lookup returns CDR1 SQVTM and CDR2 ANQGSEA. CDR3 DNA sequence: TGCAGCACCAACACCCCGGGACAGCCAGATACGCAGTATTTT. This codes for CSTNTPGQPDTQYF.

CDR3 in DNA: TGTGCCAGCTCACCAGAGGGGCTTGACTATGGCTACACCTTC. This encodes CASSPEGLDYGYTF. The chain combines TRBV18 with TRBJ1-2; D may be TRBD1 (5 bases). The CDR3 runs 14 residues. V lost 2 bases to trimming and J lost 3 bases, with 10 bases between them. CDR1 and CDR2 from the germline V gene are KGHSH and LQKENI.

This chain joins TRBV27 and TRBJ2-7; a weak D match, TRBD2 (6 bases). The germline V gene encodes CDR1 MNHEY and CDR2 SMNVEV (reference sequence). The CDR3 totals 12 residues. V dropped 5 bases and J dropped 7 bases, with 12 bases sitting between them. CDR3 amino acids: CASSRGKGEQYF. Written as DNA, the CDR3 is TGTGCCAGCAGTCGCGGGAAGGGGGAGCAGTACTTC.

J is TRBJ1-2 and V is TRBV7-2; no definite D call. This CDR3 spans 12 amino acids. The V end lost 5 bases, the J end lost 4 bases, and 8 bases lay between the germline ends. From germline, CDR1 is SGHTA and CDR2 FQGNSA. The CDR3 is CASSLGFYGYTF. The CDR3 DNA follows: TGTGCCAGCAGCCTAGGCTTCTATGGCTACACCTTC.

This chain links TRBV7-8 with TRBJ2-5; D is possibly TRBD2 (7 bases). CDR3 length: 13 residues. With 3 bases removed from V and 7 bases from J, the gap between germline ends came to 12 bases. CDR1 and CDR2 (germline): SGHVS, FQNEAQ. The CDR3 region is CASSLRGGRTQYF. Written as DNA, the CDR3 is TGTGCCAGCAGCTTGAGGGGGGGAAGGACCCAGTACTTC.

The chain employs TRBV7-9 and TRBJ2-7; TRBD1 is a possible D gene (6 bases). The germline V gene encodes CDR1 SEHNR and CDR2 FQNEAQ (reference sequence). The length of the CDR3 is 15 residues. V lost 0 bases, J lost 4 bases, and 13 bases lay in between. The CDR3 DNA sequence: TGTGCCAGCAGCTTAGCGCTGACAGGTTATTACGAGCAGTACTTC. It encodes CASSLALTGYYEQYF.

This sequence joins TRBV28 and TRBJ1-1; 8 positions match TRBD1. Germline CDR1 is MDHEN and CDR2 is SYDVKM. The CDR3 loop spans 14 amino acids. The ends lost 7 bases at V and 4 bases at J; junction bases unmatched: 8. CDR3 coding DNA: TGTGCCAGCAATCAGGGGGCGCGGAGCACTGAAGCTTTCTTT. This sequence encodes CASNQGARSTEAFF.

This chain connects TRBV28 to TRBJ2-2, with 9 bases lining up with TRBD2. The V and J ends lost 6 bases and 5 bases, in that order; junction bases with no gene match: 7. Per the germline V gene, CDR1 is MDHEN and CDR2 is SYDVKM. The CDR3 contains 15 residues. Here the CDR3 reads CASSLDSGSTGELFF. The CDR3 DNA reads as TGTGCCAGCAGCCTCGATAGCGGGAGTACCGGGGAGCTGTTTTTT.

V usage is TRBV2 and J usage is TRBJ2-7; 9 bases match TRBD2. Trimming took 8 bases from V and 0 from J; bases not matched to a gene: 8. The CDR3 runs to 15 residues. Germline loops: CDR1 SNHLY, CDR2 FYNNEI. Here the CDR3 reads CASYIYSGGSYEQYF. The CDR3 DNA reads TGTGCCAGCTACATATATAGCGGGGGCTCCTACGAGCAGTACTTC.